This TCR beta chain was sequenced for a study of T cell responses to AZD1222 COVID-19 vaccine. Using immunoSEQ multiplex PCR, the repertoire was profiled, and TCRdb retains in-frame clones only, with some absent. This table lists about 140,000 clones. Germline V gives CDR1 LGHNA, CDR2 YNFKEQ. CDR3 length: 16 amino acids. V lost 4 bases and J lost 7; bases outside the gene matches: 12. Sequenced: peripheral blood. This rearrangement joins TRBV4-2 to TRBJ1-4; 7 bases agree with TRBD1. This receptor was obtained from an adult in good health. The chain's CDR3 is CASSPGTDGGGEKLFF. CDR3 nucleotides: TGTGCCAGCAGCCCCGGGACAGATGGAGGTGGTGAAAAACTGTTTTTT.